A single sample is the source of the 17 T cell receptor beta chains below, sequenced in a study of cytomegalovirus exposure and HLA in healthy donors. PCR used 60 Vbeta primers and 13 Jbeta primers. The protocol was immunoSEQ multiplex PCR, while the TCRdb copy is restricted to in-frame clones and leaves out a portion. The data show 80,000 to 100,000 clones, with over 65% seen just once and over 9% held by the top ten. Sequencing used PBMCs. These receptors were obtained from a human donor in good health.

As to this clone: A junction boundary mismatches the germline segment, possibly from a read error. The V call is TRBV2, the J call TRBJ2-4; 11 nucleotides match TRBD2. The CDR3 sequence is 14 residues long. Germline V gene data show CDR1 as SNHLY and CDR2 as FYNNEI. The CDR3 loop is CASTPGGGTSGTHF. In DNA, the CDR3 is TGTGCCAGCACCCCCGGAGGTGGGACTAGCGGTACTCACTTC.

The V and J genes are TRBV5-1 and TRBJ2-7; TRBD2 matches at 8 bases. From germline, CDR1 is SGHRS and CDR2 YFSETQ. This CDR3 has 14 amino acids. V lost 5 bases, J lost 4 bases, and 8 bases stayed unmatched. The CDR3 bases are TGCGCCAGCAGGCCCGCGGGGGGAATGTACGAGCAGTACTTC. Protein product: CASRPAGGMYEQYF. The full variable domain, with the rest looked up from reference TRBV5-1 and TRBJ2-7, is KAGVTQTPRYLIKTRGQQVTLSCSPISGHRSVSWYQQTPGQGLQFLFEYFSETQRNKGNFPGRFSGRQFSNSRSEMNVSTLELGDSALYLCASRPAGGMYEQYFGPGTRLTVT.

The chain is built from TRBV19 and TRBJ1-4; D remains unclear. Germline V lookup: CDR1 LNHDA, CDR2 SQIVND (reference sequence). This CDR3 comprises 15 residues. V lost 4 bases and J 0 bases, leaving 9 bases between the germline ends. The CDR3 reads CASSRVATTNEKLFF. The CDR3 bases are TGTGCCAGTAGTAGGGTAGCAACAACTAATGAAAAACTGTTTTTT.

This chain connects TRBV6-1 to TRBJ1-2; 8 positions match TRBD1. The CDR3 length is 15 residues. Germline V gene sequence: CDR1 MNHNS, CDR2 SASEGT. With V trimmed by 6 bases and J by 4 bases, 10 bases remained unmatched. Here the CDR3 reads CASRPGGATSYGYTF. The CDR3 nucleotides are TGTGCCAGCAGGCCAGGGGGCGCCACGTCCTATGGCTACACCTTC.

The V gene is TRBV6-1, the J gene TRBJ2-2; 9 positions agree with TRBD2. The trim removed 1 base at V and 4 bases at J, leaving 4 bases unmatched. CDR1 is MNHNS and CDR2 is SASEGT in the germline V gene. The CDR3 contains 16 residues. The CDR3 reads CASSEGASGTTGELFF. The CDR3 nucleotides are TGTGCCAGCAGTGAAGGTGCTAGCGGGACCACCGGGGAGCTGTTTTTT.

The chain employs TRBV6-5 and TRBJ2-1; 8 nucleotides line up with TRBD1. Germline V CDR1 and CDR2: MNHEY, SVGAGI. Trimming at V came to 2 bases and at J to 1 base, leaving 4 bases not matched to a gene. This CDR3 region has 16 residues. CDR3 loop: CASSYGQGESYNEQFF. The CDR3 region has the DNA TGTGCCAGCAGTTACGGACAGGGAGAGTCCTACAATGAGCAGTTCTTC.

The chain combines TRBV30 with TRBJ2-7; weak D call: TRBD1 (5 bases). Trimming pared 1 base from V and 7 bases from J, leaving 11 bases between. Per germline, CDR1 GTSNPN and CDR2 SVGIG (reference sequence). CDR3 size: 12 residues. The CDR3 loop is CAWSAQGWEQYF. The DNA for the CDR3 is TGTGCCTGGAGTGCCCAGGGTTGGGAGCAGTACTTC.

This clone appeared a single time. The J gene is TRBJ1-2, the V gene TRBV4-3, with TRBD1 matching over 9 bases. The CDR3 spans 14 residues. V was clipped by 3 bases and J by 8 bases; unmatched bases: 7. CDR1 and CDR2 from the germline V gene are LGHNA and YSLEER. The CDR3 sequence is CASSQDRGFGGYTF. DNA of the CDR3: TGCGCCAGCAGCCAGGACAGGGGATTTGGGGGCTACACCTTC.

The genes are TRBV7-9 and TRBJ2-5; 12 bases fit TRBD2. CDR1 and CDR2 (germline): SEHNR, FQNEAQ (reference sequence). The V and J ends lost 5 bases and 9 bases, in that order; junction bases with no gene match: 13. The CDR3 sequence is 16 residues long. CDR3 DNA sequence: TGTGCCAGCAGCCCCACACTAGCGGGAGGACACGGGGCCCAGTACTTC. It is translated as CASSPTLAGGHGAQYF.

V is TRBV5-6 and J is TRBJ1-3; no reliable D call. The germline V and J ends were trimmed by 3 bases and 1 base, with 5 bases remaining between them. The germline V gene encodes CDR1 SGHDT and CDR2 YYEEEE. The CDR3 has 13 amino acids. CDR3 loop: CASSYGSGNTIYF. The DNA for the CDR3 is TGTGCCAGCAGCTACGGGTCTGGAAACACCATATATTTT.

The V and J genes are TRBV4-3 and TRBJ2-3; 14 bases align to TRBD2. There are 17 residues in the CDR3. Trimming cost V 0 bases and J 5 bases; bases outside gene matches: 4. Per the germline V gene, CDR1 is LGHNA and CDR2 is YSLEER. Here the CDR3 reads CASSQERLAGGGDTQYF. The CDR3, as DNA: TGCGCCAGCAGCCAAGAGAGACTAGCGGGAGGGGGAGATACGCAGTATTTT.

The chain links TRBV7-2 to TRBJ2-4; D gene unclear. The CDR3 is 14 amino acids. The V gene's germline CDR1 is SGHTA and CDR2 FQGNSA. V was clipped by 3 bases and J by 6 bases, with 12 bases between them. This CDR3 reads CASSLEPSTNIQYF. In nucleotides, the CDR3 is TGTGCCAGCAGCTTGGAGCCGTCCACAAACATTCAGTACTTC.

This clone showed up just a few times. The V gene is TRBV5-1, the J gene TRBJ1-4; 7 bases agree with TRBD1. CDR1 and CDR2 from the germline V gene are SGHRS and YFSETQ. The trim removed 4 bases at V and 0 bases at J, leaving 0 bases unmatched. The CDR3 totals 14 residues. CDR3 in amino acids: CASSGTATNEKLFF. The CDR3 DNA sequence: TGCGCCAGCAGCGGGACAGCAACTAATGAAAAACTGTTTTTT.

This chain connects TRBV6-1 to TRBJ1-3, with a weak D call TRBD1 (6 bases). Per germline, CDR1 MNHNS and CDR2 SASEGT. V lost 5 bases and J 4 bases, leaving 12 bases between the germline ends. There are 14 residues in the CDR3. The CDR3 loop is CASSLTGPGNTIYF. In DNA form, the CDR3 reads TGTGCCAGCAGTCTTACAGGGCCAGGAAACACCATATATTTT.

The V gene is TRBV7-3, the J gene TRBJ2-2; TRBD2 agrees at 10 bases. The CDR3 covers 18 residues. Trimming removed 5 bases from V and 1 base from J; junction bases left unmatched: 10. Germline V gene lookup returns CDR1 SGHTA and CDR2 FQGTGA. For the CDR3, the DNA is TGTGCCAGCAGCAAGTCCGTGAGGACTAGCGGGAACACCGGGGAGCTGTTTTTT. It translates to CASSKSVRTSGNTGELFF. The full variable domain, in which reference TRBV7-3 and TRBJ2-2 provide the parts outside the CDR3, is GAGVSQTPSNKVTEKGKYVELRCDPISGHTALYWYRQSLGQGPEFLIYFQGTGAADDSGLPNDRFFAVRPEGSVSTLKIQRTERGDSAVYLCASSKSVRTSGNTGELFFGEGSRLTVL.

This clone was seen a handful of times. The V call is TRBV29-1, the J call TRBJ1-5; D gene ambiguous. The CDR3 totals 12 residues. Germline CDR1 SQVTM, CDR2 ANQGSEA. Trimming took 4 bases from V and 11 from J, leaving 15 bases between them. The CDR3 coding sequence is TGCAGCGTTGGTGTATGGGGAGAGACCCAGCATTTT. This encodes CSVGVWGETQHF. The variable domain in full, completed from reference TRBV29-1 and TRBJ1-5, reads SAVISQKPSRDICQRGTSLTIQCQVDSQVTMMFWYRQQPGQSLTLIATANQGSEATYESGFVIDKFPISRPNLTFSTLTVSNMSPEDSSIYLCSVGVWGETQHFGDGTRLSIL.

The rearrangement uses TRBV5-6 and TRBJ2-1, with 10 nucleotides matching TRBD2. Germline V gene data show CDR1 as SGHDT and CDR2 as YYEEEE. V was pared by 2 bases and J by 9 bases, with 8 bases of the junction left unmatched. CDR3 length equals 15 residues. DNA of the CDR3: TGTGCCAGCAGCTTCGAGCGGGGGGGCTTTCGTGAGCAGTTCTTC. The encoded protein is CASSFERGGFREQFF. Variable domain in full (rest from reference TRBV5-6 and TRBJ2-1): DAGVTQSPTHLIKTRGQQVTLRCSPKSGHDTVSWYQQALGQGPQFIFQYYEEEERQRGNFPDRFSGHQFPNYSSELNVNALLLGDSALYLCASSFERGGFREQFFGPGTRLTVL.